The source of this TCR beta chain is a study of blood T cell repertoires in COVID-19. Study at large: There were acute and convalescent COVID-19 samples, and they came from the United States, Italy and Spain.

The study assigned cohorts using participant-reported clinical history. Authors' data handling: Estimation of nucleated cell counts relied on the amplification of reference gene primers. TCRdb keeps only in-frame clones here, not all; method: immunoSEQ multiplex PCR. From that table come the V and J calls and clone size; the DNA was used to work out D and trimming. The table includes fewer than 200,000 clones, around four fifths detected once. The length of the CDR3 is 13 residues. Per germline, CDR1 DFQATT and CDR2 SNEGSKA (reference sequence). V lost 3 bases to trimming and J lost 7 bases, with 13 bases between them.

The sequenced sample consisted of PBMCs or T cells enriched from blood (not recorded which). V is TRBV20-1 and J is TRBJ1-5; D gene uncertain. The origin of this receptor is a woman in her forties or fifties who had recovered from COVID-19. CDR3 nucleotide sequence: TGCAGTGCTAGTGGGCAAGGAGGACAGCCCCAGCATTTT. It specifies CSASGQGGQPQHF.